This T cell receptor (beta chain) is drawn from a study of regulatory T cells in long-lasting Graves disease. Construction of TCR beta libraries relied on iRepertoire HTBI primers and on Arm-PCR targeting CDR3 regions. TCRdb re-called the multiplex PCR reads with MiXCR, one entry per CDR3 protein. The sample has approximately 480,000 distinct CDR3 sequences, roughly 15% seen once. Time point of the sample: newly diagnosed GD, antithyroid drugs for less than 3 months. PBMC RNA served as the TCR library source. In addition, the sample was reused for a study of T cells in Graves' hyperthyroidism and ophthalmopathy. This second study notes: HTBI primers were used for first-round RT-PCR of the TCR CDR3.

Sequencing used peripheral blood mononuclear cells (PBMCs), obtained at new diagnosis, from a patient treated with antithyroid drugs. This clonotype originated in a man between 40 and 49 years old with Graves disease.

The CDR3, as DNA: TGTGCCAGCTCACCAGGACAGGGAAACACAGATACGCAGTATTTT. Encoded protein: CASSPGQGNTDTQYF. The chain employs TRBV18 and TRBJ2-3; 8 bases are shared with TRBD1. Germline assignment: CDR1 KGHSH and CDR2 LQKENI. Trimming took 2 bases from V and 2 from J; bases not matched to a gene: 3. This CDR3 contains 15 residues.